This TCR beta chain is from a study of blood T cell repertoires in COVID-19 (dated by TCRdb to 2020 to 2022). Describing the broader study: The collaborator samples originated in the United States, Italy and Spain and spanned the acute and convalescent phases of COVID-19. Subjects who had been exposed to COVID-19, were actively infected with it, or had recovered from it provided the deeply sampled blood TCRbeta repertoires that made up the dataset. Samples came from the ongoing ImmuneRACE study (first 160 participants) plus 1,254 subjects from 6 global collaborators. A freely available public database, intended as a resource for researchers studying the immune response to SARS-CoV-2, is where the repertoires were released. Nearly every sample came with metadata listing a de-identified subject ID, COVID-19 status, age in years and sex. Where HLA class I and class II types were available, the types were taken from metadata supplied by the sample provider, not from assay-based typing. The prospective study material was composed of cDNA or gDNA derived from T cells, B-cell-depleted T cells, or PBMCs.

Another Seattle source contributed samples from volunteer blood donors who had recovered from COVID-19. Each collaborating institution followed its own protocols to collect whole blood in K2EDTA tubes. For TCRbeta analysis, collaborator samples were shipped as frozen whole blood, as isolated PBMCs, or as DNA extracted from either sample type. CDR1 and CDR2 were assigned from the germline V gene as SGHRS and YFSETQ. For this chain, trimming is 3 bases at the V end and 5 bases at the J end, and the number of junction bases without a gene match is 6. From cysteine to phenylalanine, the CDR3 is 14 amino acids long. Just the 42-base CDR3 DNA is kept, in frame starting at base 1. On this clone itself: No cognate antigen has been identified for it. Per-base quality was not reported, and no clone a single base away is much larger than it. The same CDR3 can be traced to other DNA sequences in this sample.

What the authors observed across the whole study: The quantity of clinical and demographic metadata differed by source and by participant and was supplied without curation.

TCRbeta CDR3 regions were amplified from genomic DNA by means of the immunoSEQ Assay, a bias-controlled multiplex PCR. In the authors' own workflow: The number of nucleated cells in each sample was estimated from the amplification of reference gene primers within the assay. To quantify the absolute abundance of each unique TCRbeta CDR3 rearrangement, sequence reads were collapsed and filtered. For each sample, productive Simpson clonality was calculated by taking the square root of Simpson's diversity index across productive rearrangements. Entries here come from immuneACCESS through TCRdb and include only in-frame sequences with V and J called. Some clones fail to appear in such tables; in the studies checked, an unresolved V gene covers under half of the shortfall, and the cause of the remainder is unknown. The V and J calls and clone size come from that table; D and trimming were worked out from the DNA. The sample records more than 90,000 clones, 86% of which are singletons. The top ten constitute about 8% of the sample.

The specimen was peripheral blood. This chain is built from TRBV5-1 and TRBJ1-1, and TRBD1 aligns with 8 junction nucleotides. The TCR was taken from a man in his 70s who had recovered from COVID-19. The DNA is TGCGCCAGCAGCTCGACAGGGGATGGTACTGAAGCTTTCTTT. This encodes CASSSTGDGTEAFF.